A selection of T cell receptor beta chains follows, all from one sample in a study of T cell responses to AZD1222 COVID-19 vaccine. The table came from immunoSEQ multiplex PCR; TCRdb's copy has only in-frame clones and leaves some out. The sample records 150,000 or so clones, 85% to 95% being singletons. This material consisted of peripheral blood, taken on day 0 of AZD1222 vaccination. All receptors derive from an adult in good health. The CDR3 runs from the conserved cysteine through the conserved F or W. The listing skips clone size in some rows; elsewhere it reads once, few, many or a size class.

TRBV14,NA,CASSQDLSPGYSYEQYF
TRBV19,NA,CASSPQSGFMNTEAFF
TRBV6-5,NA,CASSETDMNTEAFF
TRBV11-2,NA,CASSLAPSPLAGINEQFF
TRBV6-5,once,CASRQTGQGIGYTF
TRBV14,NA,CASSPDRAYEQYF
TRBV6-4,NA,CASTTDVGGSTEAFF
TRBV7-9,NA,CASTPGTGKRNTIYF
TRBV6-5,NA,CAAREDRDNSPLHF
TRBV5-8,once,CAPNQGLEEAFF
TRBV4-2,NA,CASSQEAWMGEAFF
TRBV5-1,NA,CASSLSTRVVVDGYTF
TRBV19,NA,CASSIGDGLYEQYF
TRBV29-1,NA,CSVGEGRRNTIYF
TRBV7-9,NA,CASSLGQGFTSTDTQYF
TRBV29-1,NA,CSVEEGASPRLQFF
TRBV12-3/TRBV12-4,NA,CASSLMGDTQYF
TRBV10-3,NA,CAISDSDRPLLSYEQYF
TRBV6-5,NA,CASSSPGQGAFNEQFF